Listed here are 22 T cell receptor beta chains from one sample, sequenced in a study of T cell responses to AZD1222 COVID-19 vaccine. The repertoire was sequenced with immunoSEQ multiplex PCR; TCRdb's copy has only in-frame clones and lacks some. The repertoire includes fewer than 200,000 clones, roughly 92% of them detected once, and 1% to 1.5% sits in the top ten. The sequences come from peripheral blood, collected on day 0 of AZD1222 vaccination. These receptor sequences come from an adult in good health.

The chain recombines TRBV5-1 with TRBJ2-1; TRBD2 matches at 9 bases. The CDR3 loop spans 15 amino acids. CDR1 SGHRS and CDR2 YFSETQ come from the germline V gene. J was trimmed by 6 bases and V by 0 bases; bases with no gene match: 4. The CDR3 DNA follows: TGCGCCAGCAGCTTGGAACAGCGGGGGGTCAATGAGCAGTTCTTC. Translated: CASSLEQRGVNEQFF.

The genes are TRBV7-9 and TRBJ1-1; 7 bases match TRBD1. The J segment lost 11 bases and the V segment lost 5 bases, leaving 11 bases of the junction unmatched. Germline loops: CDR1 SEHNR, CDR2 FQNEAQ (reference sequence). The CDR3 sequence is 13 residues long. CDR3 in amino acids: CASSQEPGQSAFF. Here the CDR3 DNA reads TGTGCCAGCAGCCAAGAGCCGGGACAGTCGGCTTTCTTT.

V usage is TRBV6-5 and J usage is TRBJ2-1; D is perhaps TRBD1 (6 bases). The CDR3 runs 14 residues. The V gene lost 5 bases and the J gene lost 3 bases, with 11 bases spanning the gap. Germline assignment: CDR1 MNHEY and CDR2 SVGAGI. The CDR3 bases are TGTGCCAGCAGTCCTACAGGGATCTACAATGAGCAGTTCTTC. This codes for CASSPTGIYNEQFF.

The chain is built from TRBV5-6 and TRBJ1-1; D might be TRBD1 (5 bases). The CDR3 extends over 15 amino acids. CDR1 and CDR2 from the germline V gene are SGHDT and YYEEEE. V shed 8 bases and J shed 5 bases, with 22 bases lying between them. The chain's CDR3 is CASTDARGMRTEAFF. Written as DNA, the CDR3 is TGTGCCAGTACCGACGCGAGGGGCATGAGGACTGAAGCTTTCTTT.

The CDR3 region is CSVTRTGASEAFF. For the CDR3, the DNA is TGCAGCGTCACTAGGACAGGGGCATCAGAAGCTTTCTTT. The V call is TRBV29-1, the J call TRBJ1-1, with 9 bases identical to TRBD1. The CDR3 totals 13 residues. Trimming cost V 6 bases and J 8 bases; bases outside gene matches: 10. Germline V gene data show CDR1 as SQVTM and CDR2 as ANQGSEA. Complete variable domain (other parts from reference TRBV29-1 and TRBJ1-1): SAVISQKPSRDICQRGTSLTIQCQVDSQVTMMFWYRQQPGQSLTLIATANQGSEATYESGFVIDKFPISRPNLTFSTLTVSNMSPEDSSIYLCSVTRTGASEAFFGQGTRLTVV.

The chain uses TRBV19 and TRBJ2-3; D not certain. Trimming removed 0 bases at V and 9 bases at J, with 4 bases between. CDR3 length: 11 amino acids. Looked up from germline, CDR1 is LNHDA and CDR2 is SQIVND (reference sequence). The CDR3, as DNA: TGTGCCAGTAGTATAGAGATAACGCAGTATTTT. Translating it yields CASSIEITQYF.

This clone has a handful of counts. The chain couples TRBV18 to TRBJ1-6, with a weak D call TRBD1 (5 bases). The CDR3 runs to 17 residues. V was trimmed by 0 bases and J by 4 bases, leaving 13 bases between them. CDR1 and CDR2 (germline): KGHSH, LQKENI. CDR3: CASSPPVGDEYNSPLHF. In DNA form, the CDR3 reads TGTGCCAGCTCACCACCGGTAGGGGACGAGTATAATTCACCCCTCCACTTT. The full variable domain, in which reference TRBV18 and TRBJ1-6 provide the parts outside the CDR3, is NAGVMQNPRHLVRRRGQEARLRCSPMKGHSHVYWYRQLPEEGLKFMVYLQKENIIDESGMPKERFSAEFPKEGPSILRIQQVVRGDSAAYFCASSPPVGDEYNSPLHFGNGTRLTVT.

V and J are TRBV6-5 and TRBJ2-5; 14 bases fit TRBD2. The CDR3 covers 16 residues. J gave up 5 bases and V 4 bases, and 6 bases lay outside the gene matches. Germline values: CDR1 MNHEY, CDR2 SVGAGI. The chain's CDR3 is CASSSTTSGGGETQYF. CDR3 coding DNA: TGTGCCAGCAGTTCGACGACTAGCGGGGGGGGCGAGACCCAGTACTTC.

This chain connects TRBV7-9 to TRBJ1-2; D gene ambiguous. CDR3 length: 14 residues. V lost 0 bases and J 6 bases, leaving 11 bases between the germline ends. Looked up from germline, CDR1 is SEHNR and CDR2 is FQNEAQ (reference sequence). CDR3 nucleotide sequence: TGTGCCAGCAGCTTAGCTTTGGCGGAGCATGGCTACACCTTC. It codes for CASSLALAEHGYTF.

The gene calls are TRBV6-5 and TRBJ1-1, with D possibly TRBD1 on 5 matching bases. V lost 6 bases and J 5 bases, leaving 7 bases between the germline ends. The CDR3 is 11 amino acids. Germline assignment: CDR1 MNHEY and CDR2 SVGAGI. CDR3 residues: CASSSGTEAFF. The CDR3 DNA is TGTGCCAGCAGCTCAGGGACTGAAGCTTTCTTT.

This clone was recorded once. The rearrangement joins TRBV7-2 to TRBJ1-3; D uncertain. This CDR3 has 17 amino acids. Germline V gene lookup returns CDR1 SGHTA and CDR2 FQGNSA. V was cut by 1 base and J by 2 bases, with 15 bases left in between. The CDR3 reads CASSLDQAPRTGNTIYF. CDR3 DNA: TGTGCCAGCAGCTTAGACCAGGCTCCCAGGACTGGAAACACCATATATTTT.

V and J are TRBV29-1 and TRBJ2-5; D remains ambiguous. CDR3 size: 10 residues. CDR1 SQVTM and CDR2 ANQGSEA come from the germline V gene. V shed 7 bases and J shed 3 bases, with 6 bases lying between them. CDR3 amino acids: CSGEKETQYF. CDR3 bases: TGCAGCGGGGAAAAAGAGACCCAGTACTTC.

The V gene is TRBV5-1, the J gene TRBJ1-3; D not resolved. The CDR3 is made up of 14 amino acids. Germline CDR1 and CDR2: SGHRS and YFSETQ. Trimming pared 5 bases from V and 4 bases from J, leaving 13 bases between. CDR3 DNA: TGCGCCAGCAGAAGAGACGGTGAAGGAAACACCATATATTTT. It codes for CASRRDGEGNTIYF.

The chain links TRBV2 to TRBJ1-6; maybe TRBD1 (6 bases). This CDR3 region has 12 residues. Germline CDR1 and CDR2: SNHLY and FYNNEI. The V and J ends lost 6 bases and 14 bases respectively, with 14 bases between them. CDR3 protein: CASRDSLRALHF. DNA of the CDR3: TGTGCCAGCAGGGACAGTCTAAGGGCCCTCCACTTT.

This sequence joins TRBV28 and TRBJ1-2; TRBD1 matches 7 bases. Germline CDR1 MDHEN, CDR2 SYDVKM. The CDR3 totals 15 residues. V was clipped by 6 bases and J by 0 bases; unmatched bases: 7. CDR3 amino acids: CASRPPGTANYGYTF. CDR3 DNA: TGTGCCAGCAGACCGCCCGGGACAGCTAACTATGGCTACACCTTC.

The chain is built from TRBV28 and TRBJ1-6; the match to TRBD1 covers 9 bases. This CDR3 spans 16 amino acids. CDR1 and CDR2 (germline): MDHEN, SYDVKM. The ends lost 7 bases at V and 1 base at J; junction bases unmatched: 5. The CDR3 DNA follows: TGTGCCAGCACCGGGACAGGGTTATCCTATAATTCACCCCTCCACTTT. Encoded protein: CASTGTGLSYNSPLHF.

J is TRBJ2-7 and V is TRBV12-3 or TRBV12-4; D not certain. The CDR3 sequence is 13 residues long. Trimming cost V 3 bases and J 0 bases, with 6 bases left between them. The CDR3 DNA reads as TGTGCCAGCAGTTTGTACATCTCCTACGAGCAGTACTTC. This encodes CASSLYISYEQYF.

Here the CDR3 reads CASSPRPGTGGNEQFF. The CDR3 region has the DNA TGTGCCAGCAGCCCACGTCCCGGGACAGGGGGGAATGAGCAGTTCTTC. The chain is built from TRBV7-9 and TRBJ2-1; the match to TRBD1 covers 11 bases. The V gene end was trimmed by 5 bases and the J gene end by 7 bases; junction bases not matched to a gene: 10. Looked up from germline, CDR1 is SEHNR and CDR2 is FQNEAQ (reference sequence). This CDR3 is built from 16 residues.

The chain combines TRBV5-4 with TRBJ2-7, with a possible D match to TRBD2 (5 bases). In germline, CDR1 is SGHNT, CDR2 YYREEE (reference sequence). The V and J ends lost 0 bases and 4 bases respectively, with 14 bases between them. This CDR3 is built from 15 residues. CDR3 sequence: CASSLDGQTGYEQYF. For the CDR3, the DNA is TGTGCCAGCAGCTTGGATGGCCAAACGGGATACGAGCAGTACTTC.

The V gene is TRBV5-4, the J gene TRBJ1-6; D perhaps matches TRBD1 (6 bases). The germline V and J ends were trimmed by 10 bases and 6 bases, with 17 bases remaining between them. The CDR3 is made up of 14 amino acids. Germline assignment: CDR1 SGHNT and CDR2 YYREEE (reference sequence). In nucleotides, the CDR3 is TGTGCCGGCCAGGGGCCATACGGTAATTCACCCCTCCACTTT. Protein: CAGQGPYGNSPLHF.

V gene TRBV6-5 combines with J gene TRBJ2-7; D gene uncertain. Germline lookup yields CDR1 MNHEY and CDR2 SVGAGI. V gave up 6 bases and J gave up 1 base, with 10 bases separating them. The CDR3 length is 13 residues. CDR3 sequence (DNA): TGTGCCAGCAGACTACTCGGTTCCTACGAGCAGTACTTC. The encoded protein is CASRLLGSYEQYF.

The chain recombines TRBV29-1 with TRBJ1-2, with D possibly being TRBD1 (6 bases). CDR1 and CDR2 (germline): SQVTM, ANQGSEA. The CDR3 loop spans 11 amino acids. V was trimmed by 3 bases and J by 8 bases, leaving 10 bases between them. CDR3: CSVDGGAGYTF. The CDR3 bases are TGCAGCGTTGACGGGGGGGCCGGCTACACCTTC.